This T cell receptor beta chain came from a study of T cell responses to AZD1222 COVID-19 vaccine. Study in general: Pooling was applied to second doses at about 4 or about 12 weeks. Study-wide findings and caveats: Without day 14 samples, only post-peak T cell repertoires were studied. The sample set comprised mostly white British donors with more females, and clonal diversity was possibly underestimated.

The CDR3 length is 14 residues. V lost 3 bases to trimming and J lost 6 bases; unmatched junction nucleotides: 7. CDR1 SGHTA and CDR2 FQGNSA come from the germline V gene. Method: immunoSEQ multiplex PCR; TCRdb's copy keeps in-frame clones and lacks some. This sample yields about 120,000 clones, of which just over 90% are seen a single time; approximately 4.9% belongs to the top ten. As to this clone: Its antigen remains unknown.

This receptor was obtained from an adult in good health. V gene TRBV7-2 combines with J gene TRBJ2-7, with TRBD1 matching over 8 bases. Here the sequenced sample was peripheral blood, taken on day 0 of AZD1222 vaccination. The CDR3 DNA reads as TGTGCCAGCAGCTTGGGGGTGACAGGGGCCGAGCAGTACTTC. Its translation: CASSLGVTGAEQYF.